This TCR beta chain was recorded in a study of glioma-infiltrating T cells after dendritic cell vaccination. Germline V gene sequence: CDR1 SGHRS, CDR2 YFSETQ. V dropped 2 bases and J dropped 5 bases, with 13 bases sitting between them. The CDR3 is made up of 15 amino acids. Time point in this sample: after dendritic cell vaccination, including at tumor progression/relapse. This table comes from immunoSEQ multiplex PCR, and its TCRdb copy is limited to in-frame clones, with some not included. The sample yields fewer than 90,000 clones, 83% seen once. The sample in question was blood, obtained after dendritic cell vaccination. V usage is TRBV5-1 and J usage is TRBJ2-2; a weak D match, TRBD2 (5 bases). The sequence was collected from a human donor with glioblastoma. DNA of the CDR3: TGCGCCAGCAGCTTTGTGGGAGTTTCGACCGGGGAGCTGTTTTTT. The encoded protein is CASSFVGVSTGELFF.